This T cell receptor beta chain is drawn from a study of control samples from healthy donors and cancer patients. The data were produced by immunoSEQ multiplex PCR, yet TCRdb's version contains in-frame clones alone and is incomplete. The sample lists around 140,000 clones, 93% occurring once. This TCR derives from a man between 18 and 29 years old in good health. Sequencing was performed on blood.

The CDR3 protein is CAWSPEVGTVSTDTQYF. CDR3 nucleotides: TGTGCCTGGAGCCCCGAGGTAGGGACGGTGAGCACAGATACGCAGTATTTT. This chain uses TRBV30 with TRBJ2-3, with D perhaps assigned TRBD1 or TRBD2 (5 bases each). The germline V and J ends were trimmed by 3 bases and 0 bases, with 19 bases remaining between them. Per germline, CDR1 GTSNPN and CDR2 SVGIG (reference sequence). This CDR3 comprises 17 residues.